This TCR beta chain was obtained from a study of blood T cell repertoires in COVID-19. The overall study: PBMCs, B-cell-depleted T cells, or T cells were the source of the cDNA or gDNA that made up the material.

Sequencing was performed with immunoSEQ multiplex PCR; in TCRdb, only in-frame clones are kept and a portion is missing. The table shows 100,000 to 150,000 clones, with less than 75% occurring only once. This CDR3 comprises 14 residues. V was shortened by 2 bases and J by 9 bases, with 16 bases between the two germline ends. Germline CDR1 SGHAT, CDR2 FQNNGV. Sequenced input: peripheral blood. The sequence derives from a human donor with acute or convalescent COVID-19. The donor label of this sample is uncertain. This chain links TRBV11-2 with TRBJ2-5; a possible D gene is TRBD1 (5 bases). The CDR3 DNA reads TGTGCCAGCAGCTTATATATGGGGCTCGCGGCCCAGTACTTC. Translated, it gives CASSLYMGLAAQYF. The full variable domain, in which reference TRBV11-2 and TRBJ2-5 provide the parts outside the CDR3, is EAGVAQSPRYKIIEKRQSVAFWCNPISGHATLYWYQQILGQGPKLLIQFQNNGVVDDSQLPKDRFSAERLKGVDSTLKIQPAKLEDSAVYLCASSLYMGLAAQYFGPGTRLLVL.